A selection of T cell receptor beta chains follows, all from one sample in a study of blood T cell repertoires in COVID-19. Using immunoSEQ multiplex PCR, the repertoire was profiled, and TCRdb retains in-frame clones only, with some absent. Among more than 95,000 clones, around 63% were seen once, and the ten largest hold 2% to 2.5%. Sequencing used peripheral blood. All receptors derive from a woman in her 70s with acute or convalescent COVID-19. Each CDR3 is given with its conserved first and last residue. The order of the fields is D gene, V gene, J gene, clone size, CDR3 DNA, CDR3 protein. A D gene is named only where the DNA matches it firmly. Not all rows give a size; the values are once, few, many and, for expanded clones, a class.

.,TRBV5-4,TRBJ1-6,.,TGTGCCAGCAGCCGGAAGGGGAATTCACCCCTCCACTTT,CASSRKGNSPLHF
.,TRBV4-1,TRBJ1-4,.,TGCGCCAGCAGCCAAGACCAGACAGGCGCTCGGGAAAAACTGTTTTTT,CASSQDQTGAREKLFF
TRBD1,TRBV24-1,TRBJ1-2,.,TGTGCCACCAGTGATTTGCACCGCCTGCAGGGGGCACCTGACTATGGCTACACCTTC,CATSDLHRLQGAPDYGYTF
TRBD2,TRBV9,TRBJ2-1,.,TGTGCCAGCAGCGTAGGGCTAGCGGGTTCCAGGGAGCAGTTCTTC,CASSVGLAGSREQFF
TRBD1,TRBV6-6,TRBJ2-5,few,TGTGCCAGCATGTTCAGGGGGCGGGAGACCCAGTACTTC,CASMFRGRETQYF
TRBD2,TRBV15,TRBJ2-2,.,TGTGCCACCAGCACCTATAGCGGGAGCGGGGAGCTGTTTTTT,CATSTYSGSGELFF
.,TRBV4-2,TRBJ2-1,.,TGTGCCAGCAGCCAAGAATGGCCAAATGAGCAGTTCTTC,CASSQEWPNEQFF
TRBD1,TRBV6-6,TRBJ1-4,.,TGTGCCAGCAGAGCGCCGGGACAGGGGGATGAAAAACTGTTTTTT,CASRAPGQGDEKLFF
TRBD1,TRBV6-1,TRBJ2-1,.,TGTGCCAGCAGTGAAGGGGGGACAGGGGGCTCGAGGTATGAGCAGTTCTTC,CASSEGGTGGSRYEQFF
.,TRBV3-1/TRBV3-2,TRBJ1-2,few,TGTGCCAGCAGCCAAGATTTGGCAGGGTATGGCTACACCTTC,CASSQDLAGYGYTF
.,TRBV6-5,TRBJ1-2,.,TGTGCCAGCAGCCTATCAGGGGATGATGGCTACACCTTC,CASSLSGDDGYTF
TRBD2,TRBV2,TRBJ2-5,.,TGTGCCAGCAGTGAAGACACTAGCGGGTCCGGGGGGACCCAGTACTTC,CASSEDTSGSGGTQYF
TRBD2,TRBV7-2,TRBJ2-1,.,TGTGCCAGCAGCTCCCAGGGCGGGAGGGCAGTGAATGAGCAGTTCTTC,CASSSQGGRAVNEQFF
TRBD1,TRBV7-2,TRBJ1-4,.,TGTGCCAGCACCCAGGGGGGTGAAAAACTGTTTTTT,CASTQGGEKLFF
.,TRBV11-2,TRBJ2-2,.,TGTGCCAGCAGCGGAGCGAACACCGGGGAGCTGTTTTTT,CASSGANTGELFF
.,TRBV6-2/TRBV6-3,TRBJ1-2,.,TGTGCCAGCAGTTACTCCGAGAGCTATGGCTACACCTTC,CASSYSESYGYTF
TRBD2,TRBV9,TRBJ2-7,.,TGTGCCAGCAGCGTCAGAAGCCGGGACTATGACGAGCAGTACTTC,CASSVRSRDYDEQYF